The rows below give T cell receptor beta chains drawn from one sample of a study of T cells in localized non-small cell lung cancer. Only in-frame clones appear in the TCRdb table, and some are missing; sequencing was by immunoSEQ multiplex PCR. This sample yields approximately 28,000 clones, of which around 93% are seen a single time; about 4.4% belongs to the top ten. The sequencing here drew on peripheral blood mononuclear cells, taken before any cancer treatment. The receptors derive from a woman aged 35 to 75 with stage III lung adenocarcinoma. Both conserved end residues are part of each CDR3. D genes are given only for firm matches. For some rows the clone size is stated as once, few or many, or as a class when expanded; others skip it.

clone_size	v_call	d_call	j_call	cdr3_aa	cdr3_nt
once	TRBV6-6	TRBD1	TRBJ2-5	CASTPWDRKTQYF	TGTGCCAGCACCCCCTGGGACAGAAAGACCCAGTACTTC
NA	TRBV19	NA	TRBJ2-7	CASSIGGEQYF	TGTGCCAGTAGTATAGGAGGGGAGCAGTACTTC
NA	TRBV15	NA	TRBJ1-5	CATSRDRDTNQPQHF	TGTGCCACCAGCAGAGACCGGGACACCAATCAGCCCCAGCATTTT
NA	TRBV25-1	NA	TRBJ2-3	CASSEGTGLKSDTQYF	TGTGCCAGCAGTGAAGGGACGGGGTTGAAGTCAGATACGCAGTATTTT
NA	TRBV5-1	NA	TRBJ1-2	CASSPLGGQYGYTF	TGCGCCAGCAGCCCCCTGGGGGGTCAATATGGCTACACCTTC
NA	TRBV7-8	TRBD2	TRBJ2-7	CASSLNRWLAGSHEQYF	TGTGCCAGCAGCTTAAATCGGTGGCTAGCGGGGAGCCACGAGCAGTACTTC
NA	TRBV6-1	TRBD2	TRBJ2-5	CASREGLAETQYF	TGTGCCAGCAGGGAGGGACTAGCAGAGACCCAGTACTTC
NA	TRBV4-3	TRBD2	TRBJ2-1	CASSQGPSGSSYNEQFF	TGCGCCAGCAGCCAAGGACCTAGCGGGAGCTCCTACAATGAGCAGTTCTTC
NA	TRBV9	NA	TRBJ1-5	CASSPDPYSNQPQHF	TGTGCCAGCAGCCCCGACCCCTATAGCAATCAGCCCCAGCATTTT
NA	TRBV29-1	NA	TRBJ2-3	CSVAVGITDTQYF	TGCAGCGTTGCGGTCGGGATAACAGATACGCAGTATTTT
NA	TRBV19	TRBD2	TRBJ2-3	CASGRRDLGTDTQYF	TGTGCCAGCGGGAGGAGAGATTTGGGGACAGATACGCAGTATTTT
NA	TRBV19	NA	TRBJ2-5	CASSLLGERGEETQYF	TGTGCCAGTAGCCTACTCGGGGAACGGGGAGAAGAGACCCAGTACTTC
NA	TRBV28	TRBD1	TRBJ1-1	CAIAKGQGALLKAFF	TGTGCCATCGCCAAGGGACAGGGGGCGCTTCTTAAAGCTTTCTTT
once	TRBV18	TRBD1	TRBJ2-5	CASSPTGGETQYF	TGTGCCAGCTCACCGACAGGGGGCGAGACCCAGTACTTC
NA	TRBV10-1	TRBD1	TRBJ2-2	CASNPGQGMTGELFF	TGCGCCAGCAACCCGGGACAGGGAATGACCGGGGAGCTGTTTTTT
NA	TRBV18	NA	TRBJ2-7	CASSQGPSYEQYF	TGTGCCAGCTCACAAGGGCCCTCCTACGAGCAGTACTTC
NA	TRBV30	TRBD2	TRBJ2-7	CAWINSGSGDEQYF	TGTGCCTGGATTAATAGCGGGAGTGGCGACGAGCAGTACTTC
NA	TRBV30	TRBD1	TRBJ1-2	CAWSKGTGQRGGYGYTF	TGTGCCTGGAGTAAAGGGACAGGGCAGAGAGGTGGCTATGGCTACACCTTC
NA	TRBV18	NA	TRBJ1-1	CASSPQGTNAEAFF	TGTGCCAGCTCACCACAGGGAACGAATGCTGAAGCTTTCTTT
NA	TRBV19	TRBD2	TRBJ2-1	CASSIQRGRNEQFF	TGTGCCAGTAGTATACAGCGGGGACGGAATGAGCAGTTCTTC
NA	TRBV7-9	NA	TRBJ1-3	CASSPTGKAGNTIYF	TGTGCCAGCAGCCCCACAGGGAAGGCCGGAAACACCATATATTTT
NA	TRBV6-5	TRBD2	TRBJ2-5	CASSSPGLAGGKYF	TGTGCCAGCAGTTCCCCCGGACTAGCGGGGGGGAAGTACTTC
NA	TRBV6-5	NA	TRBJ1-5	CASSYRGSGNQPQHF	TGTGCCAGCAGTTACAGGGGAAGCGGCAATCAGCCCCAGCATTTT
NA	TRBV19	NA	TRBJ2-1	CASSGSSRYNEQFF	TGTGCCAGTAGTGGCAGTAGCAGGTACAATGAGCAGTTCTTC
NA	TRBV11-2	TRBD1	TRBJ2-3	CASSLGPTGLTDTQYF	TGTGCCAGCAGCTTAGGGCCGACAGGGCTCACAGATACGCAGTATTTT
NA	TRBV7-9	TRBD1	TRBJ1-4	CASSLGGQGEKLFF	TGTGCCAGCAGTCTAGGGGGACAGGGTGAAAAACTGTTTTTT
NA	TRBV19	NA	TRBJ1-1	CASNSGGTEAFF	TGTGCCAGTAATTCTGGCGGTACTGAAGCTTTCTTT
NA	TRBV5-6	TRBD2	TRBJ2-3	CASSPSTSGRTTDTQYF	TGTGCCAGCAGCCCCTCGACTAGCGGGAGGACCACAGATACGCAGTATTTT
NA	TRBV7-9	TRBD1	TRBJ2-7	CASSETGDEQYF	TGTGCCAGCAGCGAGACAGGGGACGAGCAGTACTTC
NA	TRBV5-1	NA	TRBJ1-6	CASSLTSNSPLHF	TGCGCCAGCAGCCTAACTAGTAATTCACCCCTCCACTTT
NA	TRBV14	NA	TRBJ1-6	CASSQNNSPLHF	TGTGCCAGCAGCCAAAATAATTCACCCCTCCACTTT
NA	TRBV19	NA	TRBJ1-5	CASSIWGRNQPQHF	TGTGCCAGTAGTATATGGGGTCGCAATCAGCCCCAGCATTTT
once	TRBV6-1	NA	TRBJ2-7	CASTDRQGTGEQYF	TGTGCCAGCACCGACCGCCAGGGAACTGGCGAGCAGTACTTC
NA	TRBV9	NA	TRBJ2-3	CASSVGTSRRTDTQYF	TGTGCCAGCAGCGTAGGGACCAGCAGACGCACAGATACGCAGTATTTT
NA	TRBV6-1	NA	TRBJ2-5	CASSGTDGPWETQYF	TGTGCCAGCAGTGGAACGGACGGTCCGTGGGAGACCCAGTACTTC
few	TRBV7-9	NA	TRBJ1-4	CASSSGTQNEKLFF	TGTGCCAGCAGCTCCGGGACACAAAATGAAAAACTGTTTTTT
once	TRBV11-2	NA	TRBJ2-2	CASSLDHNTGELFF	TGTGCCAGCAGCTTAGACCATAACACCGGGGAGCTGTTTTTT
NA	TRBV2	NA	TRBJ2-7	CASSGGYEQYF	TGTGCCAGCAGTGGGGGTTACGAGCAGTACTTC
NA	TRBV21-1	NA	TRBJ2-7	CASSKVRTDSYEQYF	TGTGCCAGCAGCAAAGTACGGACGGATTCATACGAGCAGTACTTC
NA	TRBV10-3	NA	TRBJ2-7	CAITPGNVYEQYF	TGTGCCATCACCCCTGGAAATGTCTACGAGCAGTACTTC
NA	TRBV4-3	NA	TRBJ2-1	CASSQEVRAYEQFF	TGCGCCAGCAGCCAAGAAGTCAGGGCCTATGAGCAGTTCTTC
once	TRBV16	NA	TRBJ1-2	CASSQSGSGFTNYGYTF	TGTGCCAGCAGCCAATCAGGATCGGGCTTTACTAACTATGGCTACACCTTC